A selection of T cell receptor beta chains follows, all from one sample in a study of T cell clones after liver transplantation. Profiled with immunoSEQ multiplex PCR; TCRdb holds only in-frame clones, not every one. The sample comprises 53,000 or so clones, roughly 83% of which are singletons, and about 8.5% rests with the top ten. Sequencing used CD4+ T cells from blood, obtained before liver transplant. These receptor sequences come from a human donor who received a liver transplant. Each CDR3 is given with its conserved first and last residue. The order of the fields is D gene, V gene, J gene, clone size, CDR3 DNA, CDR3 protein. D genes are given only for firm matches. Where a row states a size, it is once, few, many or the class of an expanded clone; other rows omit it.

d_call: -
v_call: TRBV5-6
j_call: TRBJ2-1
clone_size: -
cdr3_nt: TGTGCCAGCAGCTTGCTGTGGGGGGCGCAGTACAATGAGCAGTTCTTC
cdr3_aa: CASSLLWGAQYNEQFF

d_call: -
v_call: TRBV9
j_call: TRBJ2-3
clone_size: -
cdr3_nt: TGTGCCAGCAGCGTAGCAGTAGGGGAGGGCACAGATACGCAGTATTTT
cdr3_aa: CASSVAVGEGTDTQYF

d_call: TRBD1
v_call: TRBV7-9
j_call: TRBJ2-7
clone_size: -
cdr3_nt: TGTGCCAGCAGCCTCACAGGGGCGACTACCTACGAGCAGTACTTC
cdr3_aa: CASSLTGATTYEQYF

d_call: TRBD1
v_call: TRBV5-4
j_call: TRBJ2-7
clone_size: -
cdr3_nt: TGTGCCAGCAGCTCCGTCCGGGACAGCTCCTACGAGCAGTACTTC
cdr3_aa: CASSSVRDSSYEQYF

d_call: -
v_call: TRBV9
j_call: TRBJ1-2
clone_size: -
cdr3_nt: TGTGCCAGCAGCAAAGAAATGGGGGCTAACTATGGCTACACCTTC
cdr3_aa: CASSKEMGANYGYTF

d_call: -
v_call: TRBV6-5
j_call: TRBJ2-7
clone_size: -
cdr3_nt: TGTGCCAGCAGTTACCTCCTCGCGCAGTACTTC
cdr3_aa: CASSYLLAQYF

d_call: -
v_call: TRBV19
j_call: TRBJ2-7
clone_size: -
cdr3_nt: TGTGCCAGTAGTAAAACCGGGACTGAGAGCTCCTACGAGCAGTACTTC
cdr3_aa: CASSKTGTESSYEQYF

d_call: -
v_call: TRBV29-1
j_call: TRBJ2-5
clone_size: -
cdr3_nt: TGCAGCGTTTCACGGGGCCAAGAGACCCAGTACTTC
cdr3_aa: CSVSRGQETQYF

d_call: -
v_call: TRBV5-4
j_call: TRBJ2-1
clone_size: -
cdr3_nt: TGTGCCAGCAGCCGTGGTTATGACCCTAGGCAGTTCTTC
cdr3_aa: CASSRGYDPRQFF

d_call: -
v_call: TRBV7-2
j_call: TRBJ2-3
clone_size: -
cdr3_nt: TGTGCCAGCAGGCTCGAAGGGGATACGCAGTATTTT
cdr3_aa: CASRLEGDTQYF

d_call: -
v_call: TRBV6-5
j_call: TRBJ2-7
clone_size: -
cdr3_nt: TGTGCCAGCACTGCCCCGGGGGCGGAGCAGTACTTC
cdr3_aa: CASTAPGAEQYF

d_call: TRBD2
v_call: TRBV5-4
j_call: TRBJ2-5
clone_size: -
cdr3_nt: TGTGCCAGCAGCTTAGCATTGGGACTAGGAGAGACCCAGTACTTC
cdr3_aa: CASSLALGLGETQYF

d_call: TRBD1
v_call: TRBV5-1
j_call: TRBJ2-6
clone_size: -
cdr3_nt: TGCGCCAGCAGCTTGTTAGGGGGACAGGTCCCCTCTGGGGCCAACGTCCTGACTTTC
cdr3_aa: CASSLLGGQVPSGANVLTF

d_call: TRBD1
v_call: TRBV29-1
j_call: TRBJ1-1
clone_size: -
cdr3_nt: TGCAGCGAAACAGGGGACTGGAACACTGAAGCTTTCTTT
cdr3_aa: CSETGDWNTEAFF

d_call: -
v_call: TRBV9
j_call: TRBJ1-6
clone_size: -
cdr3_nt: TGTGCCAGCAGCGTGGCTGACGTGGGCGGTTCACCCCTCCACTTT
cdr3_aa: CASSVADVGGSPLHF

d_call: -
v_call: TRBV28
j_call: TRBJ2-4
clone_size: -
cdr3_nt: TGTGCCAGCAGTTCCCCGGGGTGGGGGACTCTAGCCAAAAACATTCAGTACTTC
cdr3_aa: CASSSPGWGTLAKNIQYF

d_call: TRBD1
v_call: TRBV6-6
j_call: TRBJ1-6
clone_size: once
cdr3_nt: TGTGCCAGCAGTTACGCACCGGACAGGGGTTCACCCCTCCACTTT
cdr3_aa: CASSYAPDRGSPLHF

d_call: TRBD1
v_call: TRBV19
j_call: TRBJ1-1
clone_size: -
cdr3_nt: TGTGCCAGCCACAGACAGGGGGCCCTGAACACTGAAGCTTTCTTT
cdr3_aa: CASHRQGALNTEAFF

d_call: TRBD1
v_call: TRBV5-1
j_call: TRBJ1-3
clone_size: -
cdr3_nt: TGCGCCAGCAGCCCGGAGGGGACAGCTAACTCTGGAAACACCATATATTTT
cdr3_aa: CASSPEGTANSGNTIYF

d_call: TRBD1
v_call: TRBV6-1
j_call: TRBJ2-5
clone_size: -
cdr3_nt: TGTGCCAGCAGGACAGGGGGCGCAGAGACCCAGTACTTC
cdr3_aa: CASRTGGAETQYF

d_call: -
v_call: TRBV7-9
j_call: TRBJ1-2
clone_size: -
cdr3_nt: TGTGCCAGCAGCCCCCGGATTGGGTGGGGCTACACCTTC
cdr3_aa: CASSPRIGWGYTF

d_call: TRBD2
v_call: TRBV19
j_call: TRBJ2-4
clone_size: -
cdr3_nt: TGTGCCAGTCGGGAGGCCCTCCCCGGAAACATTCAGTACTTC
cdr3_aa: CASREALPGNIQYF

d_call: -
v_call: TRBV7-8
j_call: TRBJ1-5
clone_size: -
cdr3_nt: TGTGCCAGCAGCCCGGTAGGGTGGAGCAATCAGCCCCAGCATTTT
cdr3_aa: CASSPVGWSNQPQHF

d_call: -
v_call: TRBV7-3
j_call: TRBJ2-2
clone_size: once
cdr3_nt: TGTGCCAGCAGCGCAGACCAAACCGGGGAGCTGTTTTTT
cdr3_aa: CASSADQTGELFF

d_call: -
v_call: TRBV6-5
j_call: TRBJ1-5
clone_size: -
cdr3_nt: TGTGCCAGCAGTTACTCGTCGATCGGGGATCAGCCCCAGCATTTT
cdr3_aa: CASSYSSIGDQPQHF

d_call: -
v_call: TRBV12-2
j_call: TRBJ2-7
clone_size: -
cdr3_nt: TGTGCAAGTCGCTGGGACAGGGGGTACGAGCAGTACTTC
cdr3_aa: CASRWDRGYEQYF

d_call: TRBD1
v_call: TRBV5-1
j_call: TRBJ1-3
clone_size: -
cdr3_nt: TGCGCCAGCAGCCTGGACAGGGGATCCGGAAACACCATATATTTT
cdr3_aa: CASSLDRGSGNTIYF

d_call: -
v_call: TRBV12-5
j_call: TRBJ2-1
clone_size: -
cdr3_nt: TGTGCTAGTGGGGGCCGACAGGCATCCAGCAATGAGCAGTTCTTC
cdr3_aa: CASGGRQASSNEQFF

d_call: TRBD1
v_call: TRBV4-2
j_call: TRBJ1-5
clone_size: once
cdr3_nt: TGTGCCAGCAGCCAGACAGGGGATAGCAATCAGCCCCAGCATTTT
cdr3_aa: CASSQTGDSNQPQHF

d_call: -
v_call: TRBV11-1
j_call: TRBJ2-3
clone_size: -
cdr3_nt: TGTGCCAGCAGTACATCCATCGGGAGCACAGATACGCAGTATTTT
cdr3_aa: CASSTSIGSTDTQYF

d_call: TRBD2
v_call: TRBV4-2
j_call: TRBJ2-3
clone_size: few
cdr3_nt: TGTGCCAGCGCGAGGACTAGCGGGGACACAGATACGCAGTATTTT
cdr3_aa: CASARTSGDTDTQYF

d_call: TRBD2
v_call: TRBV7-2
j_call: TRBJ2-7
clone_size: -
cdr3_nt: TGTGCCAGCAGCCTCAAGCCGCTAGCGGACTCCTACGAGCAGTACTTC
cdr3_aa: CASSLKPLADSYEQYF

d_call: -
v_call: TRBV28
j_call: TRBJ1-3
clone_size: few
cdr3_nt: TGTGCCAGCAGCATTGTTGGAAACACCATATATTTT
cdr3_aa: CASSIVGNTIYF

d_call: -
v_call: TRBV5-1
j_call: TRBJ2-1
clone_size: -
cdr3_nt: TGCGCCAGCAGCCGCCCGGGAACCGGGATCAATGAGCAGTTCTTC
cdr3_aa: CASSRPGTGINEQFF

d_call: -
v_call: TRBV7-9
j_call: TRBJ2-5
clone_size: -
cdr3_nt: TGTGCCAGCAGCTTAGCCGTCAAAGAGACCCAGTACTTC
cdr3_aa: CASSLAVKETQYF

d_call: -
v_call: TRBV21-1
j_call: TRBJ1-5
clone_size: -
cdr3_nt: TGTGCCAGCAGCAAAGATAGCCGGGAGGCGCCCCAGCATTTT
cdr3_aa: CASSKDSREAPQHF

d_call: TRBD2
v_call: TRBV7-8
j_call: TRBJ2-1
clone_size: once
cdr3_nt: TGTGCCAGCAGCCCCGGGGGACTAGCGGAGACCTACAATGAGCAGTTCTTC
cdr3_aa: CASSPGGLAETYNEQFF

d_call: TRBD1
v_call: TRBV28
j_call: TRBJ2-4
clone_size: -
cdr3_nt: TGTGCCAGCAGCATGGGACAGGGGAGGTACATTCAGTACTTC
cdr3_aa: CASSMGQGRYIQYF

d_call: -
v_call: TRBV7-2
j_call: TRBJ1-1
clone_size: -
cdr3_nt: TGTGCCAGCAGCATACAGGGAGGATACACTGAAGCTTTCTTT
cdr3_aa: CASSIQGGYTEAFF

d_call: -
v_call: TRBV19
j_call: TRBJ2-3
clone_size: -
cdr3_nt: TGTGCCAGTAGTATGCCGGGGGGACAGGCGTTCAGGGATACGCAGTATTTT
cdr3_aa: CASSMPGGQAFRDTQYF

d_call: -
v_call: TRBV2
j_call: TRBJ2-3
clone_size: -
cdr3_nt: TGTGCCAGTTTAAACAGGGTCCCCACAGATACGCAGTATTTT
cdr3_aa: CASLNRVPTDTQYF

d_call: -
v_call: TRBV21-1
j_call: TRBJ2-1
clone_size: -
cdr3_nt: TGTGCCGATGGAGGGGCCGATGAGCAGTTCTTC
cdr3_aa: CADGGADEQFF